This TCR beta chain is from a study of Ad26.COV2.S vaccination and SARS-CoV-2 variants. For the study at large: Donor had been placed in the Ad26.COV2.S arm of the COV1001 trial.

Treatment indicated: roughly 19 received Ad26.COV2.S at low or high dose, single or two shots; about 5 received placebo; per-sample allocation not given. The samples were gathered on day 63 after the first injection of vaccine or placebo. Whoever gave the sample was an adult aged 18-55 years in Boston. Immunization relied on an Ad26 vector, which expressed Wuhan-strain SARS-CoV-2 spike. CDR3 length: 17 amino acids. Trimming took 5 bases from V and 1 from J; bases not matched to a gene: 13. The germline V gene encodes CDR1 SGHVS and CDR2 FNYEAQ. Libraries were prepared by immunoSEQ multiplex PCR; TCRdb keeps only in-frame clonotypes and omits some of them. This sample has more than 300,000 clones, with 80% to 90% found just once. Study-level points and caveats: While placebo recipients had lower spike-specific TCR breadth, vaccine recipients had more.

In its sample, this clone was seen once. Its antigen remains unidentified. This sample comprised peripheral blood, obtained in a trial of Ad26.COV2.S vaccine versus placebo. The gene calls are TRBV7-6 and TRBJ1-1; 7 positions agree with TRBD1. The TCR sequence derives from a person between 18 and 65 years old who received the Ad26.COV2.S COVID-19 vaccine or a placebo. CDR3 sequence reads: CASSPYVIGGANTEAFF. The CDR3, as DNA: TGTGCCAGCAGCCCCTACGTGATAGGGGGCGCGAACACTGAAGCTTTCTTT.